These 28 T cell receptor beta chains share one sample of origin, sequenced in a study of graft-versus-host responses after intestinal transplantation. TCRdb's copy holds only in-frame clones and misses some; the assay was immunoSEQ multiplex PCR. Seen here are 98,000 or so clones, roughly 87% observed once, and the top ten hold around 0.9%. No antigens are known for them. Sequenced here: unstimulated CD4+ T cells sorted from spleen or lymph node cells, sampled before intestinal transplant. All receptors derive from a human donor who received an intestinal transplant.

The V gene is TRBV19, the J gene TRBJ2-1; D may be TRBD2 (6 bases). The CDR3 consists of 15 residues. Trimming took off 4 bases at V and 5 bases at J, with 15 bases between the two ends. Germline CDR1 LNHDA, CDR2 SQIVND (reference sequence). CDR3 nucleotide sequence: TGTGCCAGTAGTACCAAGCCGACTAGTCACAATGAGCAGTTCTTC. It translates to CASSTKPTSHNEQFF.

The chain joins TRBV2 to TRBJ2-1; 11 bases fit TRBD2. The junction had 6 bases not matched to a gene; V was cut back by 5 bases and J by 0 bases. CDR1 is SNHLY and CDR2 is FYNNEI in the germline V gene. The CDR3 has 17 residues. The CDR3 DNA follows: TGTGCCAGCAGTCCACGGACTAGCGGGTTCTCCTACAATGAGCAGTTCTTC. Translating gives CASSPRTSGFSYNEQFF.

This clone was picked up one time. V and J are TRBV9 and TRBJ2-3; D unresolved. This CDR3 is 13 amino acids long. Germline CDR1 and CDR2: SGDLS and YYNGEE. V was pared by 4 bases and J by 3 bases, with 9 bases between. This CDR3 reads CASSSPATDTQYF. DNA of the CDR3: TGTGCCAGCAGCTCCCCCGCAACAGATACGCAGTATTTT.

The rearrangement uses TRBV28 and TRBJ2-3; TRBD2 agrees at 13 bases. CDR1 is MDHEN and CDR2 is SYDVKM in the germline V gene. This CDR3 contains 17 residues. V lost 5 bases, J lost 1 base, and 6 bases stayed unmatched. CDR3 DNA sequence: TGTGCCAGCAGTATAGGGGGACTAGCGGGACGCACAGATACGCAGTATTTT. Translated, it gives CASSIGGLAGRTDTQYF.

CDR3 sequence reads: CASTDNGRDSSPLHF. Here the CDR3 DNA reads TGTGCCAGCACTGACAATGGCAGGGATTCCTCACCCCTCCACTTT. The chain joins TRBV6-6 to TRBJ1-6, with TRBD1 as a possible D gene (5 bases). The CDR3 spans 15 residues. Per the germline V gene, CDR1 is MNHNY and CDR2 is SVGAGI (reference sequence). V was pared by 7 bases and J by 10 bases, with 20 bases between.

J is TRBJ2-7 and V is TRBV9; 12 nucleotides match TRBD2. This CDR3 contains 14 residues. V gave up 4 bases and J gave up 5 bases; unmatched junction bases: 4. Germline values: CDR1 SGDLS, CDR2 YYNGEE. In DNA, the CDR3 is TGTGCCAGCAGCCTAAGGACTAGCGGGAACGAGCAGTACTTC. Translated: CASSLRTSGNEQYF.

This clone was picked up one time. The chain combines TRBV5-1 with TRBJ2-5; no reliable D call. The tail of the sequence fits TRBJ2-7 better, so the J call may be wrong. Germline V CDR1 and CDR2: SGHRS, YFSETQ. CDR3 length: 14 residues. The CDR3 bases are TGCGCCAGCAGCTTGGCCAACAGTAACTACGAGCAGTACTTC. The encoded protein is CASSLANSNYEQYF.

CDR3 nucleotides: TGTGCCTGGAGTCCGACCACCCCTTGGCTGTACTTC. Translating gives CAWSPTTPWLYF. The chain has TRBV30 and TRBJ2-7; D remains unclear. Per germline, CDR1 GTSNPN and CDR2 SVGIG (reference sequence). This CDR3 has 12 amino acids. The V end was cut by 2 bases, the J end by 12 bases, with 17 bases between.

This rearrangement joins TRBV27 to TRBJ2-3; TRBD2 agrees at 9 bases. This CDR3 has 14 amino acids. The ends lost 2 bases at V and 10 bases at J; junction bases unmatched: 7. Germline V gives CDR1 MNHEY, CDR2 SMNVEV (reference sequence). As DNA, the CDR3 is TGTGCCAGCAGTTTACGGCGGGAGGGCCTGGCGCAGTATTTT. This gives the protein CASSLRREGLAQYF.

The chain recombines TRBV11-2 with TRBJ1-5; 9 nucleotides line up with TRBD1. The germline V gene has CDR1 SGHAT and CDR2 FQNNGV. The CDR3 is 15 amino acids. Trimming removed 5 bases from V and 4 bases from J; junction bases left unmatched: 6. The CDR3 coding sequence is TGTGCCAGCAGCCCGGGGACAGGGTATAATCAGCCCCAGCATTTT. Its protein is CASSPGTGYNQPQHF.

This sequence joins TRBV5-1 and TRBJ2-7, with D unclear. V lost 1 base, J lost 0 bases, and 11 bases lay in between. Germline CDR1 and CDR2: SGHRS and YFSETQ. The CDR3 covers 15 residues. The CDR3 DNA sequence: TGCGCCAGCAGCTTGCGGCAGGCCAGCTCCTACGAGCAGTACTTC. This sequence encodes CASSLRQASSYEQYF.

The chain combines TRBV7-3 with TRBJ1-3; no definite D call. Trimming pared 8 bases from V and 2 bases from J, leaving 10 bases between. Looked up from germline, CDR1 is SGHTA and CDR2 is FQGTGA. CDR3 length equals 13 residues. The CDR3: CASGTGPGNTIYF. CDR3 sequence (DNA): TGTGCCAGCGGAACGGGCCCTGGAAACACCATATATTTT.

This clone occurred a few times. V and J are TRBV27 and TRBJ1-1; maybe TRBD1 (5 bases). This CDR3 has 14 amino acids. The V gene's germline CDR1 is MNHEY and CDR2 SMNVEV (reference sequence). V lost 5 bases to trimming and J lost 1 base, with 11 bases between them. CDR3 sequence: CASSRSGTNTEAFF. DNA of the CDR3: TGTGCCAGCAGTCGATCAGGGACGAACACTGAAGCTTTCTTT.

J is TRBJ1-5 and V is TRBV6-1; unclear D gene. Trimming pared 3 bases from V and 3 bases from J, leaving 6 bases between. The CDR3 is made up of 13 amino acids. CDR1 MNHNS and CDR2 SASEGT come from the germline V gene. CDR3 sequence reads: CASSEFDNQPQHF. CDR3 DNA: TGTGCCAGCAGTGAGTTCGACAATCAGCCCCAGCATTTT.

This clone appeared once. DNA for the CDR3: TGTGCCAGCAGCTTGGCCCATCCTCCTTTAGCCAAAAACATTCAGTACTTC. This translates into CASSLAHPPLAKNIQYF. The genes are TRBV5-4 and TRBJ2-4, with D hard to call. The CDR3 is 17 amino acids. Trimming left V 0 bases short and J 0 bases short, with 13 bases between. Germline CDR1 is SGHNT and CDR2 is YYREEE (reference sequence).

About this clone: The identical CDR3 is also encoded by other nucleotide sequences in the sample. The chain combines TRBV7-9 with TRBJ1-1; 8 bases align to TRBD1. In germline, CDR1 is SEHNR, CDR2 FQNEAQ (reference sequence). The CDR3 loop spans 16 amino acids. The V segment lost 7 bases and the J segment 7 bases; nucleotides outside the gene matches: 17. CDR3 sequence (DNA): TGTGCCAGCAACAAGTCCGATAGACAGGGGAGGGGTGAAGCTTTCTTT. Translation gives CASNKSDRQGRGEAFF.

This clone showed up just a few times. The genes are TRBV19 and TRBJ1-4; D uncertain. The CDR3 has 14 amino acids. V was pared by 1 base and J by 2 bases, with 5 bases between. Germline V gene lookup returns CDR1 LNHDA and CDR2 SQIVND (reference sequence). This CDR3 reads CASSIVGTNEKLFF. CDR3 bases: TGTGCCAGTAGTATAGTCGGGACTAATGAAAAACTGTTTTTT. Using reference TRBV19 and TRBJ1-4 for the parts outside the CDR3, the full variable domain is DGGITQSPKYLFRKEGQNVTLSCEQNLNHDAMYWYRQDPGQGLRLIYYSQIVNDFQKGDIAEGYSVSREKKESFPLTVTSAQKNPTAFYLCASSIVGTNEKLFFGSGTQLSVL.

The chain employs TRBV4-2 and TRBJ2-3; D may be TRBD2 (6 bases). This CDR3 comprises 19 residues. Germline lookup yields CDR1 LGHNA and CDR2 YNFKEQ. The V gene lost 1 base and the J gene lost 0 bases, with 20 bases spanning the gap. This CDR3 is CASSQVFPRLGVSTDTQYF. In DNA, the CDR3 is TGTGCCAGCAGCCAAGTGTTCCCCCGACTAGGGGTGAGCACAGATACGCAGTATTTT.

This chain uses TRBV2 with TRBJ2-2; no definite D call. The germline V gene has CDR1 SNHLY and CDR2 FYNNEI. V was shortened by 6 bases and J by 4 bases, with 12 bases between the two germline ends. This CDR3 region has 14 residues. The DNA of the CDR3 is TGTGCCAGCAGCGAAATAAGAGGCACCGGGGAGCTGTTTTTT. This encodes CASSEIRGTGELFF.

This clone was counted once. J is TRBJ1-1 and V is TRBV4-2; maybe TRBD1 (6 bases). The CDR3 has 15 amino acids. With 2 bases removed from V and 1 base from J, the gap between germline ends came to 11 bases. Germline CDR1 reads LGHNA; CDR2 reads YNFKEQ. The DNA of the CDR3 is TGTGCCAGCAGCCAAAATGGACAGTCGAACACTGAAGCTTTCTTT. It translates to CASSQNGQSNTEAFF.

The rearrangement joins TRBV6-1 to TRBJ1-5, with 8 bases matching TRBD1. The CDR3 totals 14 residues. The germline V gene has CDR1 MNHNS and CDR2 SASEGT. After removal of 8 bases from V and 7 bases from J, the junction contained 10 bases not matched to a gene. The CDR3 nucleotides read TGTGCCAGCCGGCCGGGACAGGAATACCAGCCCCAGCATTTT. Translated, it gives CASRPGQEYQPQHF.

The rearrangement links TRBV7-6 to TRBJ1-5; D call uncertain. Trimming took off 2 bases at V and 4 bases at J, with 6 bases between the two ends. Germline V CDR1 and CDR2: SGHVS, FNYEAQ. The CDR3 contains 13 residues. Written as DNA, the CDR3 is TGTGCCAGCAGCTTATTTGGTAATCAGCCCCAGCATTTT. Translating gives CASSLFGNQPQHF.

The chain couples TRBV30 to TRBJ1-6; D is perhaps TRBD1 (5 bases). Germline assignment: CDR1 GTSNPN and CDR2 SVGIG (reference sequence). CDR3 length equals 13 residues. The ends were cut back, 1 base at V and 9 bases at J, with 10 bases in the middle. CDR3 sequence reads: CAWSGRAGSPLHF. In nucleotides, the CDR3 is TGTGCCTGGAGTGGCAGGGCAGGTTCACCCCTCCACTTT. The full variable domain, with the rest looked up from reference TRBV30 and TRBJ1-6, is SQTIHQWPATLVQPVGSPLSLECTVEGTSNPNLYWYRQAAGRGLQLLFYSVGIGQISSEVPQNLSASRPQDRQFILSSKKLLLSDSGFYLCAWSGRAGSPLHFGNGTRLTVT.

The chain is built from TRBV6-4 and TRBJ2-3; 7 bases agree with TRBD1. V shed 3 bases and J 8 bases; nucleotides not matched to a gene: 5. This CDR3 has 13 residues. Looked up from germline, CDR1 is MRHNA and CDR2 is SNTAGT. CDR3 nucleotide sequence: TGTGCCAGCAGTGAGTCCCAGGGGGTTACGCAGTATTTT. Residues: CASSESQGVTQYF.

V usage is TRBV19 and J usage is TRBJ2-6, with D possibly being TRBD1 (5 bases). With 3 bases removed from V and 0 bases from J, the gap between germline ends came to 12 bases. Looked up from germline, CDR1 is LNHDA and CDR2 is SQIVND (reference sequence). The CDR3 extends over 17 amino acids. The CDR3 sequence: CASSMRQGLSGANVLTF. The CDR3 DNA reads TGTGCCAGTAGTATGAGGCAGGGCCTCTCTGGGGCCAACGTCCTGACTTTC.

This clone has a single count. The chain combines TRBV7-3 with TRBJ1-1, with D unclear. V lost 0 bases, J lost 5 bases, and 13 bases lay in between. This CDR3 spans 15 amino acids. Germline CDR1 is SGHTA and CDR2 is FQGTGA. The CDR3 DNA follows: TGTGCCAGCAGCTTAACTGTGGGTTTGGGTACTGAAGCTTTCTTT. It codes for CASSLTVGLGTEAFF.

CDR3 sequence (DNA): TGTGCCAGCAGCTCCCTTCAAGGACAGGGGGTCTATGGCTACACCTTC. Translated: CASSSLQGQGVYGYTF. This chain links TRBV11-2 with TRBJ1-2, with TRBD1 identical over 10 bases. The germline V gene has CDR1 SGHAT and CDR2 FQNNGV. The junction had 9 bases not matched to a gene; V was cut back by 4 bases and J by 4 bases. The CDR3 length is 16 residues.

The rearrangement uses TRBV25-1 and TRBJ2-5; 8 nucleotides agree with TRBD1. CDR1 and CDR2 (germline): MGHDK, SYGVNS. The J segment lost 4 bases and the V segment lost 3 bases, leaving 7 bases of the junction unmatched. This CDR3 is 15 amino acids long. The CDR3 here is CASSEDRALTETQYF. The CDR3 coding sequence is TGTGCCAGCAGTGAGGACAGGGCGTTAACAGAGACCCAGTACTTC.